These 8 T cell receptor beta chains originate from one sample sequenced in a study of response to subunit inactivated influenza vaccine. TCRdb ran MiXCR on the RT-PCR reads and lists one entry per CDR3 protein. The sample consists of 650,000 to 850,000 distinct CDR3 sequences, approximately 15% of them appearing once. Sequenced here: PBMCs from blood, sampled less than 15 days before vaccination. The source is a man aged 50-59 years who received an inactivated influenza vaccine.

This chain connects TRBV7-3 to TRBJ2-2; 9 bases line up with TRBD2. The germline CDR1 and CDR2 sequences are SGHTA and FQGTGA. The CDR3 spans 18 residues. Losses at the gene ends were 4 bases for V and 4 bases for J; bases not matched to a gene: 13. CDR3 nucleotides: TGTGCCAGCAGCTCCTTTGGAAGCGGGAGGTCTGGCACCGGGGAGCTGTTTTTT. Its translation: CASSSFGSGRSGTGELFF. Filled out from reference TRBV7-3 and TRBJ2-2, the complete variable domain reads GAGVSQTPSNKVTEKGKYVELRCDPISGHTALYWYRQSLGQGPEFLIYFQGTGAADDSGLPNDRFFAVRPEGSVSTLKIQRTERGDSAVYLCASSSFGSGRSGTGELFFGEGSRLTVL.

A few counts support this clonotype. The rearrangement uses TRBV7-2 and TRBJ1-5; the D is unclear. This CDR3 region has 14 residues. Trimming shortened V by 6 bases and J by 0 bases, and 9 bases separated the two germline ends. Per germline, CDR1 SGHTA and CDR2 FQGNSA. For the CDR3, the DNA is TGTGCCAGCAGGGGAGAACATAGCAATCAGCCCCAGCATTTT. Translating it yields CASRGEHSNQPQHF.

The chain joins TRBV27 to TRBJ2-7; 9 positions match TRBD1. The CDR3 covers 16 residues. V lost 6 bases, J lost 3 bases, and 12 bases stayed unmatched. CDR1 MNHEY and CDR2 SMNVEV come from the germline V gene (reference sequence). Here the CDR3 DNA reads TGTGCCAGCAGCGCGGGTGCGGGACAGGGCTTCTACGAGCAGTACTTC. Translated, it gives CASSAGAGQGFYEQYF.

In this sample, this clonotype turned up a few times. The gene calls are TRBV15 and TRBJ2-7, with D possibly being TRBD2 (6 bases). In germline, CDR1 is LNHNV, CDR2 YYDKDF (reference sequence). V lost 5 bases and J lost 6, with 17 bases in between. CDR3 length: 14 amino acids. The CDR3 sequence: CATSPLDYSSEQYF. DNA of the CDR3: TGTGCCACCAGCCCACTGGACTACTCTAGCGAGCAGTACTTC.

This clonotype turned up a few times. The gene calls are TRBV12-3 or TRBV12-4 and TRBJ2-1, with a weak D call TRBD2 (5 bases). This CDR3 spans 15 amino acids. V shed 7 bases and J shed 0 bases, with 13 bases lying between them. The CDR3 DNA reads TGTGCCAGCAACAAAGCTAGCCGCTCCTACAATGAGCAGTTCTTC. It codes for CASNKASRSYNEQFF.

Only a few counts were recorded for this clonotype. This chain joins TRBV11-1 and TRBJ2-5, with a tentative D call TRBD2 (6 bases). The germline CDR1 and CDR2 sequences are SGHAT and FQDESV (reference sequence). The CDR3 has 18 residues. Trimming removed 5 bases at V and 2 bases at J, with 24 bases between. CDR3 sequence (DNA): TGTGCCAGCAGCCCCTCCATTCTCCGGGGGACCGATCAAGAGACCCAGTACTTC. It yields the protein CASSPSILRGTDQETQYF. Combining the CDR3 with reference TRBV11-1 and TRBJ2-5 gives the whole variable domain EAEVAQSPRYKITEKSQAVAFWCDPISGHATLYWYRQILGQGPELLVQFQDESVVDDSQLPKDRFSAERLKGVDSTLKIQPAELGDSAMYLCASSPSILRGTDQETQYFGPGTRLLVL.

This clonotype was seen more than once but under ten times. The chain employs TRBV20-1 and TRBJ1-6; TRBD1 matches at 8 bases. The CDR3 is made up of 15 amino acids. V shed 0 bases and J 6 bases; nucleotides not matched to a gene: 4. CDR1 and CDR2 from the germline V gene are DFQATT and SNEGSKA (reference sequence). Written as DNA, the CDR3 is TGCAGTGCTAGAGATCGGACAGGGCGTAATTCACCCCTCCACTTT. Protein product: CSARDRTGRNSPLHF.

Only a few counts were recorded for this clonotype. This chain links TRBV6-1 with TRBJ2-7; 7 bases agree with TRBD1. Trimming removed 6 bases from V and 6 bases from J; junction bases left unmatched: 11. From germline, CDR1 is MNHNS and CDR2 SASEGT. The CDR3 length is 14 residues. The chain's CDR3 is CASRETGPLGEQYF. The CDR3 DNA is TGTGCCAGCAGGGAGACAGGGCCTTTAGGCGAGCAGTACTTC.